This T cell receptor beta chain was retrieved from a study of T cell repertoires in cytomegalovirus infection (dated by TCRdb to between 2018 and 2020). General notes on the study: Donor HLA type was relevant to the analysis, as public TCR beta signatures indicated carriage of CMV infection together with the matching HLA type.

This clonotype was observed a few times. There is no known antigen for this receptor. No quality values exist for individual bases; no much larger clone is one base distant. The data were produced on an Illumina HiSeq 1500. Using fastp at Q25 and MiXCR, TCRdb reprocessed the public reads and kept productive beta chains. Every CDR3 protein is listed once, alongside the most common genes and DNA of its rows. Present in this sample are approximately 750,000 distinct CDR3 sequences, 35% of which were seen just once. Of the sample, about 2.8% falls within the top ten clones. V was cut back by 2 bases and J by 6 bases, leaving a gap of 10 bases between them. The CDR3 goes from the cysteine to the phenylalanine over 14 residues. Only the CDR3 DNA stays, 42 bases, in frame from base 1. The germline V gene sets CDR1 to SGHNT and CDR2 to YENEEA. Broad study findings and their caveats: In both this cohort and an independent cohort of 352 donors, the cumulative frequency of public TCR beta family members distinguished carriers of CMV infection plus the relevant HLA type. The ex vivo response was dominated by HLA-C-restricted CMV-specific TCR beta clonotypes, which also provided the single most frequent clonotype in two of eight donors.

This chain joins TRBV11-3 to TRBJ2-2; no D gene call is confident. The sequenced sample consisted of PBMCs. The sequence derives from a human donor in good health (CMV status not recorded). Some clones in this sample may be carry-over from other donors' samples. The encoded CDR3 is CASSLNLDAGELFF. The DNA is as follows: TGTGCCAGCAGCTTAAATCTTGACGCCGGGGAGCTGTTTTTT.